The TCR beta chain under discussion was sequenced for a study of regulatory T cells in long-lasting Graves disease. CDR3 length: 11 amino acids. Germline V gene lookup returns CDR1 GTSNPN and CDR2 SVGIG (reference sequence). V lost 5 bases and J 8 bases, leaving 9 bases between the germline ends. Arm-PCR of CDR3 regions with iRepertoire HTBI primers generated TCR beta libraries. MiXCR, run by TCRdb on the multiplex PCR reads, gives a single entry per CDR3 protein. This sample carries about 330,000 distinct CDR3 sequences, 15% to 20% of them seen once, and the ten largest clones take 20%. Time point defined: newly diagnosed GD, antithyroid drugs for less than 3 months. Extracted PBMC RNA gave rise to the TCR library. This clonotype has a handful of counts. Separately, the same data were catalogued under a study of T cells in Graves' hyperthyroidism and ophthalmopathy.

The rearrangement uses TRBV30 and TRBJ2-2; D is perhaps TRBD2 (5 bases). This receptor was taken from a woman aged 18-30 years with Graves disease. Sequencing used peripheral blood mononuclear cells (PBMCs), obtained at new diagnosis, from a patient treated with antithyroid drugs. CDR3: CAWDRGGELFF. Written as DNA, the CDR3 is TGTGCCTGGGATCGGGGAGGGGAGCTGTTTTTT. Complete variable domain (other parts from reference TRBV30 and TRBJ2-2): SQTIHQWPATLVQPVGSPLSLECTVEGTSNPNLYWYRQAAGRGLQLLFYSVGIGQISSEVPQNLSASRPQDRQFILSSKKLLLSDSGFYLCAWDRGGELFFGEGSRLTVL.